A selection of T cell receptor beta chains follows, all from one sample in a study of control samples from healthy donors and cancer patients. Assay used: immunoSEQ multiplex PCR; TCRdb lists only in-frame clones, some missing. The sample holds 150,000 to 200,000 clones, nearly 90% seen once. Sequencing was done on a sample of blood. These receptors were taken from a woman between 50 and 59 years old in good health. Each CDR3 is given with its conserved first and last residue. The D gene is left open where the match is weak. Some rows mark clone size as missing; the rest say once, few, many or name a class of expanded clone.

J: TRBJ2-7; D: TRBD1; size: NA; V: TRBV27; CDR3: CASSEDRFYEQYF; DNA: TGTGCCAGCAGTGAGGACAGGTTCTACGAGCAGTACTTC
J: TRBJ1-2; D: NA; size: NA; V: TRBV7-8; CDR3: CASSLKWGTNYGYTF; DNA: TGTGCCAGCAGCTTAAAGTGGGGAACGAACTATGGCTACACCTTC
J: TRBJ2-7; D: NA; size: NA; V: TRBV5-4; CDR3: CASSPNAEGSYEQYF; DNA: TGTGCCAGCAGCCCAAACGCCGAGGGGTCCTACGAGCAGTACTTC
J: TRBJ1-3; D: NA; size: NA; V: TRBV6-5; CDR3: CASSYGIGTSGNTIYF; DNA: TGTGCCAGCAGTTACGGGATCGGGACCTCTGGAAACACCATATATTTT
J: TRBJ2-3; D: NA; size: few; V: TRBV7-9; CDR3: CASSPPLSLPDTQYF; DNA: TGTGCCAGCAGCCCACCCCTGTCTCTTCCAGATACGCAGTATTTT
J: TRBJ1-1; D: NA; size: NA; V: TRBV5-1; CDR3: CASSLKGLGSTEAFF; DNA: TGCGCCAGCAGCTTGAAGGGTTTGGGTAGTACTGAAGCTTTCTTT
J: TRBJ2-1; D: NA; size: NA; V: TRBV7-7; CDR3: CASSLGLDNEQFF; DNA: TGTGCCAGCAGCTTGGGCCTCGACAATGAGCAGTTCTTC
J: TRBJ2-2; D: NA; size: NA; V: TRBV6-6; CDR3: CASSPRGAPSTGELFF; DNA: TGTGCCAGCAGCCCACGCGGCGCCCCGAGCACCGGGGAGCTGTTTTTT
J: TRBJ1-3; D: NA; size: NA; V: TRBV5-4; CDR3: CASSPNPIETASGNTIYF; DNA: TGTGCCAGCAGCCCTAATCCCATTGAGACAGCCTCTGGAAACACCATATATTTT
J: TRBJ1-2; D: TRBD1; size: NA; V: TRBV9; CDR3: CASSVGGQGLYGYTF; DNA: TGTGCCAGCAGCGTAGGGGGACAGGGGCTCTATGGCTACACCTTC
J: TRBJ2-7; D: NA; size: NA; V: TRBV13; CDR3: CASSSRVSSYEQYF; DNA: TGTGCCAGCAGCTCCAGGGTGAGCTCCTACGAGCAGTACTTC
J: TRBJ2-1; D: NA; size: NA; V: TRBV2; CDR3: CASSERDFYNEQFF; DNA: TGTGCCAGCAGTGAAAGGGACTTTTACAATGAGCAGTTCTTC
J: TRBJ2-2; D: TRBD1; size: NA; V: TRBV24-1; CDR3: CATSDPRQGIRLDTGELFF; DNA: TGTGCCACCAGTGATCCTAGACAGGGGATTAGGCTAGACACCGGGGAGCTGTTTTTT
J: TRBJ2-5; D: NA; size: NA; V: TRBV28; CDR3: CASSSSTQTQYF; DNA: TGTGCCAGCAGTTCCTCGACCCAGACCCAGTACTTC
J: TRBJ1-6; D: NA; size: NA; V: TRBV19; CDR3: CASSEGYNSPLHF; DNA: TGTGCCAGTAGCGAGGGATATAATTCACCCCTCCACTTT
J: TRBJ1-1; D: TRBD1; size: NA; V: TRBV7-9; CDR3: CASSLAGGPEAFF; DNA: TGTGCCAGCAGCCTTGCAGGGGGGCCTGAAGCTTTCTTT
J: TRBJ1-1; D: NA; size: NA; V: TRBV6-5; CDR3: CASTLGGAETEAFF; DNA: TGTGCCAGCACCCTAGGGGGAGCGGAGACTGAAGCTTTCTTT
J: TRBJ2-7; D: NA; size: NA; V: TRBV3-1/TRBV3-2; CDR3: CASSQRGYEQYF; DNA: TGTGCCAGCAGCCAAAGGGGGTACGAGCAGTACTTC
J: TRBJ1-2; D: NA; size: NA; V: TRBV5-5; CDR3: CASSFPSPQANYGYTF; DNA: TGTGCCAGCAGCTTCCCCTCACCTCAAGCTAACTATGGCTACACCTTC
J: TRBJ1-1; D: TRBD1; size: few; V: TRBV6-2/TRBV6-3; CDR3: CASSTPLYRGRGTEAFF; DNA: TGTGCCAGCAGTACCCCACTATACAGGGGGCGCGGAACTGAAGCTTTCTTT
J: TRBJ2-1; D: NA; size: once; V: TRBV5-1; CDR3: CASSLTSTYNEQFF; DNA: TGCGCCAGCAGCTTGACAAGCACCTACAATGAGCAGTTCTTC
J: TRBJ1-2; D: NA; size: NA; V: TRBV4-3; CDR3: CASSQASYGYTF; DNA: TGCGCCAGCAGCCAAGCCTCCTATGGCTACACCTTC
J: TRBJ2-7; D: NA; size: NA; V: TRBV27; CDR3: CASSRNSRYEQYF; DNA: TGTGCCAGCAGTCGCAATTCCCGCTACGAGCAGTACTTC
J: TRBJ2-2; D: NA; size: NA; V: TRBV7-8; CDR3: CASSKSGAGELFF; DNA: TGTGCCAGCAGCAAAAGCGGAGCCGGGGAGCTGTTTTTT
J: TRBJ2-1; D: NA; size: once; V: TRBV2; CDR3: CASSDPQGLNEQFF; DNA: TGTGCCAGCAGTGACCCCCAGGGTTTGAATGAGCAGTTCTTC
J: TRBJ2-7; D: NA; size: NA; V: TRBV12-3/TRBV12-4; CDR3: CASSPTPTYEQYF; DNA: TGTGCCAGCAGCCCCACTCCGACCTACGAGCAGTACTTC
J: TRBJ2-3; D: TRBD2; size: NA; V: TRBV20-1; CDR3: CSASPLPGLAGATDTQYF; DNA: TGCAGTGCTAGTCCCTTACCGGGACTAGCGGGGGCCACAGATACGCAGTATTTT
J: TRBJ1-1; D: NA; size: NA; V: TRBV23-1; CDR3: CAGRQVTFSTEAFF; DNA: TGCGCCGGCCGACAGGTAACTTTTAGCACTGAAGCTTTCTTT
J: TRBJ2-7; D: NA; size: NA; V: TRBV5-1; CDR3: CASSLDGGAPYEQYF; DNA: TGCGCCAGCAGCTTGGATGGCGGGGCCCCCTACGAGCAGTACTTC
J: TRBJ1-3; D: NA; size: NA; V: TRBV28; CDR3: CASRDRGNTIYF; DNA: TGTGCCAGCAGAGACAGGGGAAACACCATATATTTT
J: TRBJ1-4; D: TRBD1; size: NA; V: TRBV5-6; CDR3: CASSYRGPWGNEKLFF; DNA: TGTGCCAGCAGCTACAGGGGCCCGTGGGGAAATGAAAAACTGTTTTTT
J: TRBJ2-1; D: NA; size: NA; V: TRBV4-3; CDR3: CASSQDPGAGREQFF; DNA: TGCGCCAGCAGCCAAGATCCGGGGGCGGGGAGGGAGCAGTTCTTC
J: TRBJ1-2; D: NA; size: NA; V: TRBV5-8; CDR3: CASSRGQQGYGYTF; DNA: TGTGCCAGCAGCCGAGGGCAGCAGGGCTATGGCTACACCTTC
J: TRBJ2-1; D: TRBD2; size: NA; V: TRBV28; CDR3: CASASGGAGNEQFF; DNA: TGTGCCAGTGCCAGCGGGGGCGCGGGCAATGAGCAGTTCTTC
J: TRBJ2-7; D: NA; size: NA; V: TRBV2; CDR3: CASSEGVLASEQYF; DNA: TGTGCCAGCAGTGAAGGAGTTCTGGCCTCCGAGCAGTACTTC
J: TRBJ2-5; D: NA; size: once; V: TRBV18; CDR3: CASSPLAGRLGRGQETQYF; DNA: TGTGCCAGCTCACCCCTCGCAGGGAGGCTCGGAAGGGGACAAGAGACCCAGTACTTC
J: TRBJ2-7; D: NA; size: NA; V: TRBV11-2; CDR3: CASSLPGFGLYF; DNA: TGTGCCAGCAGCTTACCCGGGTTCGGCCTGTACTTC
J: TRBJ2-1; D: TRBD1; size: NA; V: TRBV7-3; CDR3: CASSPTGVEQFF; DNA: TGTGCCAGCAGCCCCACAGGGGTCGAGCAGTTCTTC
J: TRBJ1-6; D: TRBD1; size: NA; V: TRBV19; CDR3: CASTDRGWQNSPLHF; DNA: TGTGCCAGTACAGACAGGGGATGGCAGAATTCACCCCTCCACTTT
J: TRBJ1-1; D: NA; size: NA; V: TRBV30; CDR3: CANGGQGNTEAFF; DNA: TGTGCCAATGGGGGGCAGGGCAACACTGAAGCTTTCTTT